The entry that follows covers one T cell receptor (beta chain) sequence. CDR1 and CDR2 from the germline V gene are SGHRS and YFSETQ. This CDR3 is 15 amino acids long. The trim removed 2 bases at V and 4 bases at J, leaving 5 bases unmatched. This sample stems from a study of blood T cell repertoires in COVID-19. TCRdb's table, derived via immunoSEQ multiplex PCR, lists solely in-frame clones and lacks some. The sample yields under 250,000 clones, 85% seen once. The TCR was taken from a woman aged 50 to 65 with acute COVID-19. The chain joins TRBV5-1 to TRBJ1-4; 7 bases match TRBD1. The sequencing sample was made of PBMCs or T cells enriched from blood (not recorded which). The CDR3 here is CASSFIQGFNEKLFF. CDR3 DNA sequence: TGCGCCAGCAGCTTCATACAGGGGTTTAATGAAAAACTGTTTTTT.